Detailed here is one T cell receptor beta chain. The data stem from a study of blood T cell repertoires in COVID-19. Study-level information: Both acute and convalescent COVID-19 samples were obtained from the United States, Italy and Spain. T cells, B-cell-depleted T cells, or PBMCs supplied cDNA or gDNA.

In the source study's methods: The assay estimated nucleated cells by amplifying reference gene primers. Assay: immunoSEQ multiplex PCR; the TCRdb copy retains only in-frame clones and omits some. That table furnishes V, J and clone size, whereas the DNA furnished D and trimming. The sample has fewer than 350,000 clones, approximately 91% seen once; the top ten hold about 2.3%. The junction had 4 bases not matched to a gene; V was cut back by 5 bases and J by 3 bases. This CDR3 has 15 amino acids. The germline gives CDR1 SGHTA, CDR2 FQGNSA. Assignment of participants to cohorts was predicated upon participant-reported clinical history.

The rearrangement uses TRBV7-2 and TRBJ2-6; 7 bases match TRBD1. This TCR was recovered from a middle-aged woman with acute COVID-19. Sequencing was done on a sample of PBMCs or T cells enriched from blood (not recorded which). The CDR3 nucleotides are TGTGCCAGCAGCCGGGACAGTGGTGGGGCCAACGTCCTGACTTTC. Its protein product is CASSRDSGGANVLTF.